What follows describes a single T cell receptor beta chain. Its antigen is currently unknown. Sorted-subset replicate PCR reactions contained roughly 210 ng DNA, corresponding to about 30,000 T cell genomes. Repertoires were generated with immunoSEQ multiplex PCR, while TCRdb's copy carries only in-frame clones and drops some. The sample lists approximately 940,000 clones; 76% were seen once. Per the germline V gene, CDR1 is LNHDA and CDR2 is SQIVND (reference sequence). V shed 2 bases, J shed 3 bases, and the junction held 0 bases outside the gene matches. The CDR3 is 14 residues long. This sample was included in a study of shared clonotypes between healthy human individuals. On the study more broadly: A couple of women and three men aged 18 to 49 made up the donors. Overall study findings and caveats: Lower generation probabilities were found for non-shared clonotypes than for those shared by all four donors. Naive CD4 clonotypes were shared across a few donors at roughly 4.6%.

The sequence was collected from a man between 18 and 29 years old in good health. V and J are TRBV19 and TRBJ2-4, with TRBD1 matching 8 bases. The sequenced sample was memory CD4+ T cells sorted from blood. The subset denotes: CD45RA-negative fraction. In nucleotides, the CDR3 is TGTGCCAGTAGTATAACAGGGGGCAAAAACATTCAGTACTTC. It codes for CASSITGGKNIQYF.